Presented here are 6 T cell receptor beta chains from one specimen sequenced in a study of cytomegalovirus exposure and HLA in healthy donors. PCR primers comprised 60 Vbeta and 13 Jbeta primers. The table came from immunoSEQ multiplex PCR; TCRdb's copy has only in-frame clones and leaves some out. The table has 120,000 to 150,000 clones, about 70% seen once. Sequencing was done on a sample of PBMCs. These receptors were collected from a woman aged 40-49 years in good health and CMV-seronegative.

This clone has a handful of counts. This rearrangement joins TRBV5-1 to TRBJ2-5; the D gene is possibly TRBD1 (6 bases). The CDR3 length is 16 residues. Deletions cut 4 bases from V and 4 bases from J, with 20 bases between. From germline, CDR1 is SGHRS and CDR2 YFSETQ. The CDR3 coding sequence is TGCGCCAGCAGCGCAATGCCAAGGGGGAATTCAGAGACCCAGTACTTC. Protein sequence: CASSAMPRGNSETQYF.

The chain joins TRBV18 to TRBJ2-7; a possible D gene is TRBD1 (5 bases). This CDR3 region has 15 residues. Germline V CDR1 and CDR2: KGHSH, LQKENI. The germline V and J ends were trimmed by 0 bases and 1 base, with 10 bases remaining between them. CDR3: CASSPPNQGSYEQYF. The CDR3 DNA is TGTGCCAGCTCACCACCGAACCAGGGTTCCTACGAGCAGTACTTC.

The genes are TRBV11-2 and TRBJ2-5; 7 nucleotides line up with TRBD1. Per the germline V gene, CDR1 is SGHAT and CDR2 is FQNNGV. The length of the CDR3 is 15 residues. V was pared by 2 bases and J by 4 bases, with 7 bases of the junction left unmatched. The DNA for the CDR3 is TGTGCCAGCAGCTTAACTCCCAGGGGGTTAGAGACCCAGTACTTC. Translated, it gives CASSLTPRGLETQYF.

The rearrangement links TRBV28 to TRBJ2-7; D gene uncertain. The CDR3 consists of 14 residues. Deletions cut 6 bases from V and 3 bases from J, with 15 bases between. CDR1 and CDR2 from the germline V gene are MDHEN and SYDVKM. The CDR3 loop is CASSPPLDGYEQYF. The DNA for the CDR3 is TGTGCCAGCAGCCCTCCACTTGATGGCTACGAGCAGTACTTC. The whole variable domain, remainder taken from reference TRBV28 and TRBJ2-7, is DVKVTQSSRYLVKRTGEKVFLECVQDMDHENMFWYRQDPGLGLRLIYFSYDVKMKEKGDIPEGYSVSREKKERFSLILESASTNQTSMYLCASSPPLDGYEQYFGPGTRLTVT.

The chain is built from TRBV2 and TRBJ2-7; possibly TRBD2 for D (5 bases). CDR3 length: 14 amino acids. Germline V gives CDR1 SNHLY, CDR2 FYNNEI. V lost 5 bases and J 3 bases, leaving 14 bases between the germline ends. CDR3 residues: CASSLEVGVYEQYF. The CDR3 nucleotides are TGTGCCAGCAGTCTGGAGGTAGGAGTCTACGAGCAGTACTTC.

The chain couples TRBV5-1 to TRBJ1-1, with D possibly being TRBD1 (6 bases). This CDR3 contains 15 residues. The ends were cut back, 4 bases at V and 3 bases at J, with 16 bases in the middle. In germline, CDR1 is SGHRS, CDR2 YFSETQ. CDR3 nucleotide sequence: TGCGCCAGCAGCAGAACCCGACAGGCCCACACTGAAGCTTTCTTT. Protein product: CASSRTRQAHTEAFF.